This T cell receptor (beta chain) derives from a study of T cell responses to AZD1222 COVID-19 vaccine. Sequencing used immunoSEQ multiplex PCR; TCRdb keeps in-frame clones, though not all of them. Of over 110,000 clones in the sample, roughly 93% were seen once. The CDR3 length is 15 residues. Looked up from germline, CDR1 is LNHDA and CDR2 is SQIVND (reference sequence). V dropped 7 bases and J dropped 1 base, with 14 bases sitting between them. This rearrangement joins TRBV19 to TRBJ1-5; no definite D call. This receptor was obtained from an adult who had recovered from COVID-19. The specimen comprised peripheral blood, sampled after recovery from COVID-19. The CDR3, as DNA: TGTGCCAGTATGAGCGAGGGATTGAGCAATCAGCCCCAGCATTTT. It translates to CASMSEGLSNQPQHF.